This T cell receptor beta chain originates from a study of blood T cells in healthy people across ages. This clonotype was seen once. Its antigen is still unknown. A second PCR, run for about 6 to 12 cycles, used a sample-barcoded 5' primer plus a J-beta primer mix. TCRdb re-derived calls from the 5' RACE reads in MiXCR, one entry per CDR3 protein. The data show about 840,000 distinct CDR3 sequences, just under 30% seen once. CDR1 is MGHRA and CDR2 is YSYEKL in the germline V gene. This CDR3 is 16 amino acids long. V shed 0 bases and J 8 bases; nucleotides not matched to a gene: 8. Study results and caveats: More naive CD4+ cells and higher diversity were found in long-lived than in aged donors. One million T cells yielded diversity estimates that were considered underestimates.

The data also belong to a second study, concerning T cells of mothers and their children. That report adds: For related and unrelated pairs alike, thymic selection shapes TCR recombination output similarly.

The source is a woman aged 40 to 50 in good health. Source material: blood. This chain joins TRBV4-1 and TRBJ2-1; TRBD2 aligns across 9 bases. In nucleotides, the CDR3 is TGCGCCAGCAGCCAAGAAAATAGCGGGAGTTGGGATGAGCAGTTCTTC. Protein sequence: CASSQENSGSWDEQFF.